The 10 T cell receptor beta chains in this list originate from one sample, sequenced in a study of early T cells in non-severe SARS-CoV-2 infection. MiXCR was run by TCRdb on the 5' RACE reads, yielding one entry per CDR3 protein. Among about 61,000 distinct CDR3 sequences, around 12% were seen once, and the ten largest hold over 1%. Here the sequenced sample was whole blood, taken at baseline. Source of these receptors: an adult who was a healthcare worker with PCR-confirmed SARS-CoV-2 infection or an uninfected control (not recorded which). The donor label of this sample is uncertain.

This rearrangement joins TRBV12-3 or TRBV12-4 to TRBJ2-1, with a weak D call TRBD2 (6 bases). The CDR3 length is 14 residues. Trimming left V 3 bases short and J 8 bases short, with 14 bases between. CDR3 protein: CASSFSFPGDEQFF. The CDR3 DNA reads TGTGCCAGCAGTTTTAGCTTCCCGGGGGATGAGCAGTTCTTC.

There are a few counts of this clonotype. V and J are TRBV27 and TRBJ1-5; D call uncertain. The germline V and J ends were trimmed by 6 bases and 0 bases, with 12 bases remaining between them. The length of the CDR3 is 15 residues. Germline-derived CDR1 and CDR2 are MNHEY and SMNVEV (reference sequence). For the CDR3, the DNA is TGTGCCAGCAGCGCCCTACAGTTTAGCAATCAGCCCCAGCATTTT. Residues: CASSALQFSNQPQHF.

The CDR3 DNA follows: TGTGCCAGCAGCCAAGAAGCGACAGGGCTAAATTCACCCCTCCACTTT. This translates into CASSQEATGLNSPLHF. V and J are TRBV3-1 and TRBJ1-6, with 7 bases that match TRBD1. The germline V gene encodes CDR1 LGHDT and CDR2 YNNKEL (reference sequence). J lost 7 bases, V lost 0 bases, and 6 bases had no gene match. The length of the CDR3 is 16 residues.

This chain uses TRBV6-6 with TRBJ2-3; a possible D gene is TRBD2 (6 bases). The V and J ends lost 3 bases and 3 bases respectively, with 13 bases between them. CDR3 size: 15 residues. The germline gives CDR1 MNHNY, CDR2 SVGAGI (reference sequence). The CDR3 here is CASSYGVGGTDTQYF. In nucleotides, the CDR3 is TGTGCCAGCAGTTATGGGGTGGGGGGAACAGATACGCAGTATTTT.

The rearrangement joins TRBV15 to TRBJ2-4; D is perhaps TRBD2 (7 bases). Trimming shortened V by 8 bases and J by 7 bases, and 15 bases separated the two germline ends. The CDR3 is 13 amino acids. Germline loops: CDR1 LNHNV, CDR2 YYDKDF (reference sequence). The CDR3 here is CATGGGGLNIQYF. CDR3 DNA: TGTGCCACCGGAGGGGGGGGCCTGAACATTCAGTACTTC.

This clonotype was picked up a small number of times. The chain combines TRBV11-2 with TRBJ2-1, with TRBD1 matching 9 bases. Germline lookup yields CDR1 SGHAT and CDR2 FQNNGV. There are 14 residues in the CDR3. V was clipped by 5 bases and J by 4 bases; unmatched bases: 3. In DNA, the CDR3 is TGTGCCAGCAGCGCAGGACAGGGGTACAATGAGCAGTTCTTC. Translated, it gives CASSAGQGYNEQFF.

Concerning this clonotype: A junction boundary mismatches the germline segment, possibly from a read error. This chain joins TRBV7-2 and TRBJ2-6; 10 nucleotides match TRBD1. This CDR3 has 17 amino acids. Germline CDR1 and CDR2: SGHTA and FQGNSA. Here the CDR3 reads CASSFGTGVSGANVLTF. The CDR3 nucleotides are TGTGCCAGCAGCTTCGGGACAGGGGTCTCTGGGGCCAACGTCCTGACTTTT.

The CDR3 loop reads CASSPFPQDSNQPQHF. The DNA of the CDR3 is TGCGCCAGCAGCCCCTTCCCACAGGATAGCAATCAGCCCCAGCATTTT. V is TRBV5-1 and J is TRBJ1-5; tentatively, D is TRBD1 (5 bases). The CDR3 loop spans 16 amino acids. Germline loops: CDR1 SGHRS, CDR2 YFSETQ. The V and J ends lost 4 bases and 0 bases respectively, with 14 bases between them.

This clonotype was seen ten or more times. V usage is TRBV12-3 or TRBV12-4 and J usage is TRBJ1-6; TRBD1 might be the D (6 bases). This CDR3 region has 16 residues. With 7 bases removed from V and 3 bases from J, the gap between germline ends came to 16 bases. This chain's CDR3 is CASTLVGGGYNSPLHF. The DNA of the CDR3 is TGTGCCAGCACCCTCGTAGGGGGAGGCTATAATTCACCCCTCCACTTT.

This chain links TRBV4-1 with TRBJ1-4, with a tentative D call TRBD1 (6 bases). The CDR3 totals 17 residues. V was trimmed by 0 bases and J by 7 bases, leaving 18 bases between them. CDR1 and CDR2 (germline): MGHRA, YSYEKL. CDR3 sequence reads: CASSQDALTTGVEKLFF. DNA of the CDR3: TGCGCCAGCAGCCAAGATGCTTTGACGACAGGCGTTGAAAAACTGTTTTTT.